This T cell receptor beta chain was recorded in a study of response to subunit inactivated influenza vaccine. Germline assignment: CDR1 MNHNS and CDR2 SASEGT. V shed 4 bases, J shed 3 bases, and the junction held 8 bases outside the gene matches. There are 16 residues in the CDR3. TCRdb re-called the RT-PCR reads with MiXCR, one entry per CDR3 protein. The sample records 500,000 or so distinct CDR3 sequences, 15% to 20% being singletons. The J gene is TRBJ2-2, the V gene TRBV6-1; TRBD1 matches 7 bases. This sequence originates from a man in his fifties or sixties who received an inactivated influenza vaccine. Source: CD4+ T cells sorted from PBMCs, taken around 25 months after vaccination. As DNA, the CDR3 is TGTGCCAGCAGTGTTGAGGGGGCGCGAGACACCGGGGAGCTGTTTTTT. Its protein is CASSVEGARDTGELFF.